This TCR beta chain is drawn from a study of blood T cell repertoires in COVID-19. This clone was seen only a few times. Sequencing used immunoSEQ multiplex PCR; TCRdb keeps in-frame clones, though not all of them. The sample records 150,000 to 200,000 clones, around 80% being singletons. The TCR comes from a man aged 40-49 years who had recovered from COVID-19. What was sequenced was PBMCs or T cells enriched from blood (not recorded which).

The CDR3 DNA sequence: TGTGCCAGCAGCTTAACCCTCAGACAGACCAATTCACCCCTCCACTTT. Translated, it gives CASSLTLRQTNSPLHF. The rearrangement uses TRBV7-9 and TRBJ1-6, with TRBD1 as a possible D gene (5 bases). CDR3 length: 16 residues. V was shortened by 2 bases and J by 7 bases, with 15 bases between the two germline ends. Germline loops: CDR1 SEHNR, CDR2 FQNEAQ (reference sequence).